These 29 T cell receptor beta chains were all obtained from the same sample, sequenced in a study of T cell responses to AZD1222 COVID-19 vaccine. Data came from immunoSEQ multiplex PCR; TCRdb stores just in-frame clones and leaves some out. The table shows some 140,000 clones, with approximately 93% occurring only once. Sequencing used peripheral blood, obtained on day 0 of AZD1222 vaccination. The source of these receptors is an adult in good health.

As for this clone: Distinct nucleotide sequences in the sample also encode this CDR3. The chain employs TRBV27 and TRBJ1-1; D is unclear. V was pared by 5 bases and J by 1 base, with 11 bases between. The CDR3 extends over 14 amino acids. In germline, CDR1 is MNHEY, CDR2 SMNVEV (reference sequence). The CDR3 region has the DNA TGTGCCAGCAGTCGAGACCAGACGAACACTGAAGCTTTCTTT. It is translated as CASSRDQTNTEAFF.

The genes are TRBV7-9 and TRBJ1-5; D not resolved. Trimming pared 8 bases from V and 9 bases from J, leaving 11 bases between. There are 11 residues in the CDR3. Germline values: CDR1 SEHNR, CDR2 FQNEAQ (reference sequence). The CDR3 reads CASPRGGPQHF. CDR3 DNA sequence: TGTGCCAGCCCCCGGGGAGGGCCCCAGCATTTT.

In this sample, this clone turned up once. V gene TRBV10-3 combines with J gene TRBJ1-4; TRBD1 aligns across 7 bases. The J segment lost 0 bases and the V segment lost 4 bases, leaving 8 bases of the junction unmatched. The CDR3 is 17 amino acids. Looked up from germline, CDR1 is ENHRY and CDR2 is SYGVKD. The CDR3 region has the DNA TGTGCCATCAGTGGCCCTGAGGGGGCCGCAACTAATGAAAAACTGTTTTTT. Translated, it gives CAISGPEGAATNEKLFF.

The V gene is TRBV4-3, the J gene TRBJ2-3, with TRBD1 identical over 7 bases. CDR1 LGHNA and CDR2 YSLEER come from the germline V gene. The CDR3 is made up of 14 amino acids. Trimming removed 3 bases from V and 4 bases from J; junction bases left unmatched: 4. The CDR3 sequence: CASSQGQFPDTQYF. CDR3 coding DNA: TGCGCCAGCAGCCAGGGACAGTTTCCAGATACGCAGTATTTT.

J is TRBJ1-1 and V is TRBV11-2; 9 nucleotides align to TRBD1. Per germline, CDR1 SGHAT and CDR2 FQNNGV. CDR3 length equals 14 residues. J gave up 9 bases and V 3 bases, and 8 bases lay outside the gene matches. The CDR3 DNA reads TGTGCCAGCAGCTTTGAAACCGGGACAGGGAAAGCTTTCTTT. Amino acid sequence: CASSFETGTGKAFF.

This rearrangement joins TRBV7-3 to TRBJ2-7, with D hard to call. The germline V gene has CDR1 SGHTA and CDR2 FQGTGA. The germline V and J ends were trimmed by 1 base and 2 bases, with 6 bases remaining between them. The CDR3 totals 13 residues. The CDR3 region has the DNA TGTGCCAGCAGCTTAAGACCTACCTACGAGCAGTACTTC. This translates into CASSLRPTYEQYF.

This chain connects TRBV7-2 to TRBJ2-2, with unresolved D. This CDR3 is built from 16 residues. With 1 base removed from V and 2 bases from J, the gap between germline ends came to 11 bases. Germline CDR1 reads SGHTA; CDR2 reads FQGNSA. DNA of the CDR3: TGTGCCAGCAGCTTAGTGACACTGCCCAACACCGGGGAGCTGTTTTTT. It specifies CASSLVTLPNTGELFF. The variable domain in full, completed from reference TRBV7-2 and TRBJ2-2, reads GAGVSQSPSNKVTEKGKDVELRCDPISGHTALYWYRQSLGQGLEFLIYFQGNSAPDKSGLPSDRFSAERTGGSVSTLTIQRTQQEDSAVYLCASSLVTLPNTGELFFGEGSRLTVL.

The chain uses TRBV7-3 and TRBJ2-5, with no clear D. Germline V gene lookup returns CDR1 SGHTA and CDR2 FQGTGA. Trimming removed 4 bases at V and 5 bases at J, with 8 bases between. The CDR3 has 12 amino acids. Written as DNA, the CDR3 is TGTGCCAGCAGCTCCCCTGGCGAGACCCAGTACTTC. Translated, it gives CASSSPGETQYF.

This clone was recorded once. V and J are TRBV7-9 and TRBJ2-7; a possible D gene is TRBD1 (7 bases). V was clipped by 5 bases and J by 2 bases, with 22 bases between them. Germline CDR1 reads SEHNR; CDR2 reads FQNEAQ (reference sequence). The CDR3 extends over 17 amino acids. The CDR3 bases are TGTGCCAGCAGCCTTAAAGGAGGGGGCAACTTCCCCTACGAGCAGTACTTC. It translates to CASSLKGGGNFPYEQYF. Combining the CDR3 with reference TRBV7-9 and TRBJ2-7 gives the whole variable domain DTGVSQNPRHKITKRGQNVTFRCDPISEHNRLYWYRQTLGQGPEFLTYFQNEAQLEKSRLLSDRFSAERPKGSFSTLEIQRTEQGDSAMYLCASSLKGGGNFPYEQYFGPGTRLTVT.

The chain uses TRBV12-3 or TRBV12-4 and TRBJ2-7; the D gene is possibly TRBD2 (5 bases). The CDR3 is 11 residues long. V lost 6 bases to trimming and J lost 7 bases, with 10 bases between them. The CDR3 region has the DNA TGTGCCAGCAGCGATACGGGGGAGCAGTACTTC. Translated: CASSDTGEQYF.

The chain recombines TRBV27 with TRBJ1-3; D is unresolved. CDR1 and CDR2 from the germline V gene are MNHEY and SMNVEV (reference sequence). This CDR3 contains 14 residues. The V end was cut by 4 bases, the J end by 1 base, with 8 bases between. The CDR3 region is CASSSVLSGNTIYF. The CDR3 DNA follows: TGTGCCAGCAGTTCCGTTCTTTCTGGAAACACCATATATTTT.

Only one count was recorded for this clone. This chain connects TRBV5-1 to TRBJ2-2, with D possibly called TRBD1 or TRBD2 (5 bases each). The V end lost 0 bases, the J end lost 0 bases, and 15 bases lay between the germline ends. The CDR3 has 18 amino acids. Germline V lookup: CDR1 SGHRS, CDR2 YFSETQ. For the CDR3, the DNA is TGCGCCAGCAGCTTGGTGGGACCTTCACCACCGAACACCGGGGAGCTGTTTTTT. Protein sequence: CASSLVGPSPPNTGELFF.

The chain carries TRBV5-4 and TRBJ2-7, with D possibly being TRBD1 (5 bases). Germline loops: CDR1 SGHNT, CDR2 YYREEE (reference sequence). V was shortened by 4 bases and J by 5 bases, with 19 bases between the two germline ends. The CDR3 runs 15 residues. CDR3 in DNA: TGTGCCAGCAGCCCAAGTACAGGAATCGTCCACGAGCAGTACTTC. This encodes CASSPSTGIVHEQYF.

The table lists this clone with a count of one. The chain is built from TRBV19 and TRBJ1-3, with D uncertain. Per the germline V gene, CDR1 is LNHDA and CDR2 is SQIVND (reference sequence). This CDR3 comprises 13 residues. The ends were cut back, 7 bases at V and 8 bases at J, with 15 bases in the middle. The CDR3 DNA reads as TGTGCCAGTACTATTCGGAGTGGCTACACCATATATTTT. Amino acid sequence: CASTIRSGYTIYF.

The chain links TRBV11-2 to TRBJ2-7; 11 bases are a match to TRBD1. The V gene end was trimmed by 3 bases and the J gene end by 6 bases; junction bases not matched to a gene: 4. The CDR3 spans 14 residues. CDR1 and CDR2 (germline): SGHAT, FQNNGV. For the CDR3, the DNA is TGTGCCAGCAGCTTTTCCGGGACAGGGGGCGAGCAGTACTTC. Amino acid sequence: CASSFSGTGGEQYF.

In this sample, this clone turned up once. The gene calls are TRBV6-6 and TRBJ2-7; 7 bases map to TRBD2. The CDR3 consists of 13 residues. V gave up 8 bases and J gave up 5 bases; unmatched junction bases: 9. The V gene's germline CDR1 is MNHNY and CDR2 SVGAGI (reference sequence). CDR3 residues: CASQLAGPNEQYF. In DNA form, the CDR3 reads TGTGCCAGCCAATTAGCGGGCCCCAACGAGCAGTACTTC.

This chain connects TRBV19 to TRBJ2-7; possibly TRBD2 for D (6 bases). Germline V gives CDR1 LNHDA, CDR2 SQIVND (reference sequence). Trimming took 3 bases from V and 2 from J, leaving 14 bases between them. The CDR3 covers 15 residues. The CDR3 sequence: CASSMGGGGAYEQYF. CDR3 in DNA: TGTGCCAGTAGTATGGGAGGTGGGGGAGCCTACGAGCAGTACTTC.

This chain links TRBV4-1 with TRBJ1-2, with D tentatively TRBD1 (5 bases). Germline values: CDR1 MGHRA, CDR2 YSYEKL. V was trimmed by 8 bases and J by 2 bases, leaving 15 bases between them. There are 14 residues in the CDR3. The CDR3 sequence is CASCGQGENYGYTF. The DNA for the CDR3 is TGCGCCAGCTGCGGCCAGGGAGAGAACTATGGCTACACCTTC.

This clone was seen only once. The chain's CDR3 is CASSGAGGPYNEQFF. The CDR3 nucleotides read TGTGCCAGTAGTGGTGCGGGGGGGCCCTACAATGAGCAGTTCTTC. This chain connects TRBV19 to TRBJ2-1; 9 nucleotides line up with TRBD2. The CDR3 sequence is 15 residues long. The germline V gene has CDR1 LNHDA and CDR2 SQIVND (reference sequence). V was pared by 5 bases and J by 2 bases, with 4 bases of the junction left unmatched.

This CDR3 reads CASSYSVMGAKNIQYF. Here the CDR3 DNA reads TGTGCCAGCAGTTACTCGGTCATGGGGGCCAAAAACATTCAGTACTTC. The genes are TRBV6-5 and TRBJ2-4; the D is unclear. In germline, CDR1 is MNHEY, CDR2 SVGAGI. Trimming took off 0 bases at V and 1 base at J, with 10 bases between the two ends. The CDR3 spans 16 residues.

The CDR3 DNA reads TGTGCCAGCAGTGACCCCCTTATGAGCTACACCTTC. This gives the protein CASSDPLMSYTF. The V and J genes are TRBV6-4 and TRBJ1-2; no clear D gene. The CDR3 totals 12 residues. V lost 2 bases, J lost 9 bases, and 10 bases lay in between. Germline lookup yields CDR1 MRHNA and CDR2 SNTAGT.

The rearrangement joins TRBV7-2 to TRBJ2-1; tentatively, D is TRBD1 (6 bases). Germline V gene lookup returns CDR1 SGHTA and CDR2 FQGNSA. This CDR3 has 14 amino acids. The germline V and J ends were trimmed by 6 bases and 2 bases, with 11 bases remaining between them. The CDR3, as DNA: TGTGCCAGCAGAGGAAGGGACACCTACAATGAGCAGTTCTTC. This gives the protein CASRGRDTYNEQFF.

This chain connects TRBV28 to TRBJ2-5; D is possibly TRBD2 (5 bases). From germline, CDR1 is MDHEN and CDR2 SYDVKM. V gave up 2 bases and J gave up 5 bases, with 15 bases separating them. This CDR3 is 15 amino acids long. The CDR3 here is CASSLGVARGETQYF. CDR3 DNA: TGTGCCAGCAGTTTAGGGGTGGCCCGCGGGGAGACCCAGTACTTC.

V gene TRBV5-5 combines with J gene TRBJ1-1, with D possibly being TRBD1 (6 bases). The V gene's germline CDR1 is SGHKS and CDR2 YYEKEE (reference sequence). This CDR3 contains 18 residues. Trimming left V 4 bases short and J 0 bases short, with 22 bases between. The CDR3 protein is CASSSLGGPRRLNTEAFF. The CDR3 DNA is TGTGCCAGCAGCAGCCTGGGGGGGCCCAGGAGGTTGAACACTGAAGCTTTCTTT. Looking up the rest from reference TRBV5-5 and TRBJ1-1 gives the full variable domain: DAGVTQSPTHLIKTRGQQVTLRCSPISGHKSVSWYQQVLGQGPQFIFQYYEKEERGRGNFPDRFSARQFPNYSSELNVNALLLGDSALYLCASSSLGGPRRLNTEAFFGQGTRLTVV.

The chain combines TRBV15 with TRBJ1-4; perhaps TRBD1 as D (6 bases). Trimming shortened V by 3 bases and J by 8 bases, and 16 bases separated the two germline ends. In germline, CDR1 is LNHNV, CDR2 YYDKDF (reference sequence). The CDR3 runs to 15 residues. CDR3: CATSRITTGFEKLFF. The DNA of the CDR3 is TGTGCCACCAGCAGGATTACAACAGGGTTCGAAAAACTGTTTTTT.

This rearrangement joins TRBV5-4 to TRBJ1-1; tentatively, D is TRBD1 (6 bases). Germline values: CDR1 SGHNT, CDR2 YYREEE (reference sequence). This CDR3 is 15 amino acids long. Trimming stripped 7 bases from V and 1 base from J, with 17 bases between. The CDR3 here is CASRHLDRTNTEAFF. As DNA, the CDR3 is TGTGCCAGCCGCCATCTGGACAGAACGAACACTGAAGCTTTCTTT. Combining the CDR3 with reference TRBV5-4 and TRBJ1-1 gives the whole variable domain ETGVTQSPTHLIKTRGQQVTLRCSSQSGHNTVSWYQQALGQGPQFIFQYYREEENGRGNFPPRFSGLQFPNYSSELNVNALELDDSALYLCASRHLDRTNTEAFFGQGTRLTVV.

The V and J genes are TRBV7-8 and TRBJ1-5; no clear D gene. This CDR3 comprises 12 residues. CDR1 is SGHVS and CDR2 is FQNEAQ in the germline V gene. Trimming cost V 1 base and J 6 bases, with 4 bases left between them. CDR3 loop: CASSLVSQPQHF. Written as DNA, the CDR3 is TGTGCCAGCAGCTTAGTCAGTCAGCCCCAGCATTTT.

The sample holds one count of this clone. The chain has TRBV12-5 and TRBJ1-2, with TRBD1 matching 7 bases. The trim removed 2 bases at V and 6 bases at J, leaving 6 bases unmatched. The germline CDR1 and CDR2 sequences are LGHNT and FRNRAP. This CDR3 is built from 14 residues. The chain's CDR3 is CASGLIGTADGYTF. The CDR3 DNA reads as TGTGCTAGTGGTTTGATCGGGACAGCTGATGGCTACACCTTC.

V usage is TRBV7-3 and J usage is TRBJ2-7; unclear D gene. The V end lost 1 base, the J end lost 3 bases, and 13 bases lay between the germline ends. This CDR3 region has 15 residues. Germline CDR1 is SGHTA and CDR2 is FQGTGA. CDR3: CASSLILGLHYEQYF. The CDR3, as DNA: TGTGCCAGCAGCTTAATACTGGGCCTACACTACGAGCAGTACTTC.